This TCR beta chain was sequenced in a study of long-term antiretroviral therapy in people with HIV. General study findings and limits: Possibly under older ART regimens, blood was drawn between the mid-2000s and the late 2010s.

Survey-level resolution applied to immunoSEQ assay v3.0. This table comes from immunoSEQ multiplex PCR, and its TCRdb copy is limited to in-frame clones, with some not included. The table has 30,000 or so clones, roughly 92% seen once; the top ten hold 9% to 12%. With V trimmed by 4 bases and J by 7 bases, 1 base remained unmatched. CDR1 SGHTA and CDR2 FQGTGA come from the germline V gene. CDR3 size: 12 residues. There was at least one pre-ART PBMC sample for each donor, plus at least two post-ART PBMC samples. To note about this clone: Its antigen is unknown.

This clonotype originated in a man in his forties with HIV. The chain uses TRBV7-3 and TRBJ1-1, with 9 nucleotides matching TRBD1. The specimen was unsorted PBMCs, collected 6.2 years after starting antiretroviral therapy. The CDR3 loop is CASSSGQGEAFF. As DNA, the CDR3 is TGTGCCAGCAGCTCGGGACAGGGTGAAGCTTTCTTT.